A single sample is the source of the 14 T cell receptor beta chains below, sequenced in a study of human versus mouse CDR3 diversity and MHC coevolution. Sequenced by immunoSEQ multiplex PCR; TCRdb stores in-frame clones only, minus some. This table holds about 83,000 clones, roughly 90% found once. The specimen sequenced was naive CD4+ T cells from blood. Subset denoted: CD45RO-negative CD62L-positive naive CD4 T cells. The receptors derive from a person aged 25 to 69 in good health.

The rearrangement uses TRBV4-1 and TRBJ1-2; 7 bases align to TRBD1. Germline CDR1 is MGHRA and CDR2 is YSYEKL. The CDR3 sequence is 16 residues long. The trim removed 5 bases at V and 2 bases at J, leaving 11 bases unmatched. The CDR3 spells CASSYLPGQTNYGYTF. CDR3 nucleotide sequence: TGCGCCAGCAGCTATCTTCCGGGACAGACGAACTATGGCTACACCTTC.

V usage is TRBV25-1 and J usage is TRBJ2-2; 10 bases fit TRBD1. V dropped 2 bases and J dropped 5; count of bases not matched to a gene: 8. CDR1 and CDR2 (germline): MGHDK, SYGVNS. This CDR3 comprises 17 residues. CDR3 nucleotides: TGTGCCAGCAGTGAACCGACCGGGACAGGGGTGACCGGGGAGCTGTTTTTT. This sequence encodes CASSEPTGTGVTGELFF.

The chain carries TRBV6-6 and TRBJ2-1; 10 positions agree with TRBD2. Germline V gives CDR1 MNHNY, CDR2 SVGAGI (reference sequence). V trimming: 2 bases; J trimming: 7 bases; junction bases outside the gene matches: 5. CDR3 size: 15 residues. For the CDR3, the DNA is TGTGCCAGCAGTTACCAGCGGGGGGGCTTGAATGAGCAGTTCTTC. The encoded protein is CASSYQRGGLNEQFF.

The V call is TRBV10-3, the J call TRBJ2-1; 8 bases map to TRBD1. Germline CDR1 is ENHRY and CDR2 is SYGVKD. V gave up 6 bases and J gave up 9 bases; unmatched junction bases: 10. The CDR3 loop spans 14 amino acids. In nucleotides, the CDR3 is TGTGCCATCAGGGGACAGGAGGGATCTAGTGAGCAGTTCTTC. This sequence encodes CAIRGQEGSSEQFF.

The chain is built from TRBV6-1 and TRBJ2-7; 11 bases are shared with TRBD2. Trimming removed 6 bases from V and 6 bases from J; junction bases left unmatched: 10. Germline loops: CDR1 MNHNS, CDR2 SASEGT. The CDR3 spans 15 residues. CDR3 sequence reads: CASSKLAGVPGEQYF. For the CDR3, the DNA is TGTGCCAGCAGCAAACTAGCGGGAGTCCCAGGCGAGCAGTACTTC.

The rearrangement joins TRBV5-1 to TRBJ2-3; no firm D call. Trimming shortened V by 7 bases and J by 4 bases, and 19 bases separated the two germline ends. This CDR3 contains 15 residues. CDR1 SGHRS and CDR2 YFSETQ come from the germline V gene. The CDR3 nucleotides read TGCGCCAGCTGTCCTCTGCGATCTATGGCAGATACGCAGTATTTT. It specifies CASCPLRSMADTQYF.

The chain carries TRBV6-5 and TRBJ2-5; the D gene is possibly TRBD1 (6 bases). The J call may be mistaken, given a closer DNA end match to TRBJ2-7. The CDR3 loop spans 13 amino acids. Germline values: CDR1 MNHEY, CDR2 SVGAGI. Here the CDR3 reads CASRNSQQGEQYF. The DNA of the CDR3 is TGTGCCAGCAGAAACAGCCAACAGGGCGAGCAGTACTTC.

The CDR3 is CASSVRDTNTGELFF. The DNA for the CDR3 is TGTGCCAGCAGTGTGAGGGACACTAACACCGGGGAGCTGTTTTTT. The chain employs TRBV6-1 and TRBJ2-2; possibly TRBD1 for D (6 bases). The CDR3 length is 15 residues. Germline-derived CDR1 and CDR2 are MNHNS and SASEGT. Trimming took off 4 bases at V and 2 bases at J, with 11 bases between the two ends.

This clone appeared once. CDR3: CATSGDFTGELFF. The CDR3, as DNA: TGTGCCACCTCAGGGGATTTCACCGGGGAGCTGTTTTTT. The chain couples TRBV19 to TRBJ2-2; maybe TRBD1 (6 bases). This CDR3 comprises 13 residues. From germline, CDR1 is LNHDA and CDR2 SQIVND (reference sequence). The V end lost 10 bases, the J end lost 4 bases, and 13 bases lay between the germline ends.

This clone has a handful of counts. The rearrangement links TRBV7-9 to TRBJ1-3; the D is unclear. Trimming shortened V by 1 base and J by 2 bases, and 9 bases separated the two germline ends. Germline V gene data show CDR1 as SEHNR and CDR2 as FQNEAQ (reference sequence). The CDR3 is 15 residues long. CDR3 coding DNA: TGTGCCAGCAGCTTAGATGCTGCGGCTGGAAACACCATATATTTT. Its translation: CASSLDAAAGNTIYF.

This rearrangement joins TRBV6-1 to TRBJ2-1; 7 nucleotides match TRBD1. The CDR3 totals 19 residues. After removal of 4 bases from V and 7 bases from J, the junction contained 22 bases not matched to a gene. Germline lookup yields CDR1 MNHNS and CDR2 SASEGT. CDR3 residues: CASSALRSIPGQLGNEQFF. The CDR3 bases are TGTGCCAGCAGTGCCCTACGGTCGATTCCGGGACAGCTGGGAAATGAGCAGTTCTTC.

The chain carries TRBV5-1 and TRBJ2-1, with TRBD1 identical over 7 bases. The CDR3 covers 14 residues. J gave up 8 bases and V 1 base, and 6 bases lay outside the gene matches. The V gene's germline CDR1 is SGHRS and CDR2 YFSETQ. The CDR3 here is CASSLYRGPDEQFF. Written as DNA, the CDR3 is TGCGCCAGCAGCTTGTATAGGGGGCCCGATGAGCAGTTCTTC.

This chain links TRBV18 with TRBJ1-2, with D maybe TRBD1 (5 bases). The CDR3 covers 12 residues. V was shortened by 4 bases and J by 5 bases, with 8 bases between the two germline ends. The V gene's germline CDR1 is KGHSH and CDR2 LQKENI. The chain's CDR3 is CASSLQGYGYTF. The CDR3 DNA sequence: TGTGCCAGCTCACTTCAGGGATATGGCTACACCTTC.

The chain links TRBV15 to TRBJ1-2; D call uncertain. This CDR3 is 13 amino acids long. Germline loops: CDR1 LNHNV, CDR2 YYDKDF (reference sequence). V was pared by 3 bases and J by 3 bases, with 8 bases between. CDR3: CATSRVPDYGYTF. Here the CDR3 DNA reads TGTGCCACCAGCAGGGTACCGGACTATGGCTACACCTTC.